What follows are 2 T cell receptor beta chains derived from one specimen sequenced in a study of T cell changes during pregnancy in multiple sclerosis. Profiling relied on immunoSEQ multiplex PCR, and the TCRdb table lists in-frame clones only, not all of them. The data show around 70,000 clones, with roughly 92% seen just once and approximately 1.6% held by the top ten. Specimen: peripheral blood, collected in the first trimester of pregnancy. The receptors here all came from a female donor in good health, enrolled as a control in a pregnancy study.

The CDR3 reads CASSYLAYNEQFF. In DNA form, the CDR3 reads TGTGCCAGCAGTTACCTGGCTTACAATGAGCAGTTCTTC. This rearrangement joins TRBV6-5 to TRBJ2-1; no clear D. Germline loops: CDR1 MNHEY, CDR2 SVGAGI. The V end was cut by 2 bases, the J end by 4 bases, with 6 bases between. CDR3 length equals 13 residues.

The chain links TRBV28 to TRBJ1-5, with D possibly matching TRBD1 (5 bases). CDR3 size: 16 residues. The germline gives CDR1 MDHEN, CDR2 SYDVKM. V was pared by 6 bases and J by 4 bases, with 19 bases between. CDR3 protein: CASSPAGRPTNQPQHF. The CDR3 DNA reads TGTGCCAGCAGCCCCGCGGGACGGCCGACAAATCAGCCCCAGCATTTT. Full variable domain (rest looked up from reference TRBV28 and TRBJ1-5): DVKVTQSSRYLVKRTGEKVFLECVQDMDHENMFWYRQDPGLGLRLIYFSYDVKMKEKGDIPEGYSVSREKKERFSLILESASTNQTSMYLCASSPAGRPTNQPQHFGDGTRLSIL.